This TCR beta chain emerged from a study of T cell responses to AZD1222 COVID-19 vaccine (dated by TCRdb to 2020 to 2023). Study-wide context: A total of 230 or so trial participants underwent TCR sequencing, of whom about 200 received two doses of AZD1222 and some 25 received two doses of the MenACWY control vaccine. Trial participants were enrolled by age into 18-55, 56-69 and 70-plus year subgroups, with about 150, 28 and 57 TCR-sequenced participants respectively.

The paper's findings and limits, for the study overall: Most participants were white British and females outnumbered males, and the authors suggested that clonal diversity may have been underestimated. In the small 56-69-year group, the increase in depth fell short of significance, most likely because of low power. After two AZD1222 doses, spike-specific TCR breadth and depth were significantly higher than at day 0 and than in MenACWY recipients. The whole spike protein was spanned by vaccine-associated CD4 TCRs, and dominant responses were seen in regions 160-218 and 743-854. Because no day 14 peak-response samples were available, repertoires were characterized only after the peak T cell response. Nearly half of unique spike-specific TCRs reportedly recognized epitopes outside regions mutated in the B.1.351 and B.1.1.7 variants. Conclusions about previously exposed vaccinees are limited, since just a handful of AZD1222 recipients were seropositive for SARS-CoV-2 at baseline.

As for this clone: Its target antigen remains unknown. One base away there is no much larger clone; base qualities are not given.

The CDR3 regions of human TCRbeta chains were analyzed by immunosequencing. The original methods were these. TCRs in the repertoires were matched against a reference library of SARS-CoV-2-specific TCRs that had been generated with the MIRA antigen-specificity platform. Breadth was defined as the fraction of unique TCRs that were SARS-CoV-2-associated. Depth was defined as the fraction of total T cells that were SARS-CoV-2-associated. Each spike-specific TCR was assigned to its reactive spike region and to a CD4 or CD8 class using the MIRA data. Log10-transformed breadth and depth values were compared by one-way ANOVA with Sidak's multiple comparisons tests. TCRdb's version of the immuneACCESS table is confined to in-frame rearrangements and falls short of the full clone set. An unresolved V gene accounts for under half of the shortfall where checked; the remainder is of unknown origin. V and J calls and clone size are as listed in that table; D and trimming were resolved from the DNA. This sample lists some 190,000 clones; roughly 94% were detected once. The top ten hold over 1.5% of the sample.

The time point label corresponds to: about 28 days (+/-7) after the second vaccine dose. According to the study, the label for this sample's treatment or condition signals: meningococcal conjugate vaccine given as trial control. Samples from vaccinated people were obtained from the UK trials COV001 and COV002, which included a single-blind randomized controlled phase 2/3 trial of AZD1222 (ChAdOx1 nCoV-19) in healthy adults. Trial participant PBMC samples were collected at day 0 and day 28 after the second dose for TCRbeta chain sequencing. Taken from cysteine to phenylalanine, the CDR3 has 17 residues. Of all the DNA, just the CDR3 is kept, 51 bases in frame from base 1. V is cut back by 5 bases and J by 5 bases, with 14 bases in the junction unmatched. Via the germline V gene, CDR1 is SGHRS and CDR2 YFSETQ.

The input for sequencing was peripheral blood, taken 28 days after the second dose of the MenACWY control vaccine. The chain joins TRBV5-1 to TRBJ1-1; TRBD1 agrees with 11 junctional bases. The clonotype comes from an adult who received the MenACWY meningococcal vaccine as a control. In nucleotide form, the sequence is TGCGCCAGCAGGTACGGACAGGGGGCGCGTCTTTGGACTGAAGCTTTCTTT. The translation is CASRYGQGARLWTEAFF.